The next 5 T cell receptor beta chains were all read from a single sample in a study of spatial heterogeneity in lung cancer. Time point here: sample taken at primary tumor resection. Material for sequencing was whole RNA from tumor, nontumor lung or frozen PBMC, left unsorted. Each CDR3 protein gets one entry after TCRdb re-called the 5' RACE reads with MiXCR. The repertoire consists of 75,000 to 85,000 distinct CDR3 sequences, with 15% to 25% occurring once and the leading ten covering 6.2%. The starting material was PBMCs, obtained at surgery. All receptors come from a male donor with early-stage non-small cell lung cancer.

In its sample, this clonotype was seen many times. The rearrangement joins TRBV24-1 to TRBJ1-5, with D uncertain. The germline V gene has CDR1 KGHDR and CDR2 SFDVKD. The ends were cut back, 3 bases at V and 4 bases at J, with 9 bases in the middle. CDR3 size: 14 residues. The chain's CDR3 is CATSDERENQPQHF. CDR3 bases: TGTGCCACCAGTGATGAGAGAGAAAATCAGCCCCAGCATTTT.

This clonotype turned up a few times. The chain uses TRBV12-3 or TRBV12-4 and TRBJ1-1; maybe TRBD1 (5 bases). The length of the CDR3 is 11 residues. The V end was cut by 7 bases, the J end by 11 bases, with 14 bases between. The DNA for the CDR3 is TGTGCCAGCACCGAGGAGGGGTATGCTTTCTTT. Protein: CASTEEGYAFF.

This clonotype occurred many times. This chain links TRBV7-2 with TRBJ2-5; 8 positions match TRBD1. V lost 3 bases, J lost 5 bases, and 11 bases stayed unmatched. The CDR3 runs to 16 residues. Germline loops: CDR1 SGHTA, CDR2 FQGNSA. Written as DNA, the CDR3 is TGTGCCAGCAGCTTGGTTCGGAGGACAGGGTGGGAGACCCAGTACTTC. Translating gives CASSLVRRTGWETQYF.

The chain has TRBV19 and TRBJ2-7, with D possibly being TRBD2 (6 bases). Trimming took 4 bases from V and 0 from J, leaving 19 bases between them. In germline, CDR1 is LNHDA, CDR2 SQIVND (reference sequence). CDR3 size: 17 residues. CDR3 in amino acids: CASSTGGDLGSSYEQYF. In DNA, the CDR3 is TGTGCCAGTAGTACCGGAGGGGACTTAGGGAGCTCCTACGAGCAGTACTTC. The whole variable domain, filled in from reference TRBV19 and TRBJ2-7, reads DGGITQSPKYLFRKEGQNVTLSCEQNLNHDAMYWYRQDPGQGLRLIYYSQIVNDFQKGDIAEGYSVSREKKESFPLTVTSAQKNPTAFYLCASSTGGDLGSSYEQYFGPGTRLTVT.

This clonotype has only a few counts. The chain carries TRBV6-2 or TRBV6-3 and TRBJ1-5, with D tentatively TRBD1 (6 bases). The CDR3 sequence is 13 residues long. Per germline, CDR1 MNHEY and CDR2 SVGEGT. Deletions cut 6 bases from V and 3 bases from J, with 9 bases between. CDR3 nucleotides: TGTGCCAGCAGATGGACAGACAATCAGCCCCAGCATTTT. It is translated as CASRWTDNQPQHF.